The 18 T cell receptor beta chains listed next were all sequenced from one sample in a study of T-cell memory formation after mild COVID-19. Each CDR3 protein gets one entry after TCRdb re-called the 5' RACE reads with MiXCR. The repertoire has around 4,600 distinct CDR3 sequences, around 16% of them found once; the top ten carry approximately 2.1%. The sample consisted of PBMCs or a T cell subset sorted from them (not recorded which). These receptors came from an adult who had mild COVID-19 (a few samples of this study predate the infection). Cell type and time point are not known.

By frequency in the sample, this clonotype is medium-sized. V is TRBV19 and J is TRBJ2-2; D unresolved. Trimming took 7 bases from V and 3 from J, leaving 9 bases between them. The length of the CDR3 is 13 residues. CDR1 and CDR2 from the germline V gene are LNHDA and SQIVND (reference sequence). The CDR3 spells CASNRVHTGELFF. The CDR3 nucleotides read TGTGCCAGTAACCGGGTGCACACCGGGGAGCTGTTTTTT.

The CDR3 is CASSYGGLPTEAFF. In DNA form, the CDR3 reads TGTGCCAGCAGTTACGGTGGGCTCCCCACTGAAGCTTTCTTT. This sequence joins TRBV6-5 and TRBJ1-1; D is unresolved. CDR3 length: 14 amino acids. The germline V gene encodes CDR1 MNHEY and CDR2 SVGAGI. The ends were cut back, 2 bases at V and 4 bases at J, with 11 bases in the middle.

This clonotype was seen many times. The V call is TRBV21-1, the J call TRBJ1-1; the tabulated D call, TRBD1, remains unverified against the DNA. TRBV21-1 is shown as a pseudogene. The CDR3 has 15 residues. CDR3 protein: CASSQEGPGVPRAFF. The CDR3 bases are TGTGCCAGCAGCCAAGAGGGTCCGGGGGTGCCCCGAGCTTTCTTT.

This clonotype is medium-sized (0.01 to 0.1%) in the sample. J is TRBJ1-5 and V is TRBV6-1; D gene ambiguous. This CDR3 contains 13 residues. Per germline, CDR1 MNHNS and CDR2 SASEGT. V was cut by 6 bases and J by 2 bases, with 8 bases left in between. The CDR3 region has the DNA TGTGCCAGCAGGGAGGGAGGCAATCAGCCCCAGCATTTT. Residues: CASREGGNQPQHF.

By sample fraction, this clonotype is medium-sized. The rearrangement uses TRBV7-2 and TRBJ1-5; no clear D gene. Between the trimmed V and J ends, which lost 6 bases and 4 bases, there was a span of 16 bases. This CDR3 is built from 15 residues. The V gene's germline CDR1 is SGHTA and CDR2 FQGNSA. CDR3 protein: CASSWFPTENQPQHF. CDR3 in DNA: TGTGCCAGCAGTTGGTTCCCGACCGAGAATCAGCCCCAGCATTTT.

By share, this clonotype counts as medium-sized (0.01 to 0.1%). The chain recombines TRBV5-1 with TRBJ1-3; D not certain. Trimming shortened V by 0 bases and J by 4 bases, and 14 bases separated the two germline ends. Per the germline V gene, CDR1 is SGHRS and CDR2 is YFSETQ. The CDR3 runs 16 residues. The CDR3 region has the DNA TGCGCCAGCAGCTTGGCGGCAGGAACATACGGAAACACCATATATTTT. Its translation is CASSLAAGTYGNTIYF.

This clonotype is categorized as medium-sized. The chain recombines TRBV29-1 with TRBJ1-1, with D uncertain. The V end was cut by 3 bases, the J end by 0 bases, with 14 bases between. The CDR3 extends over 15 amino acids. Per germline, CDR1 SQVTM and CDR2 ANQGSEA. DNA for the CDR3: TGCAGCGTTGACCCGGTCGACGTTATGAACACTGAAGCTTTCTTT. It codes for CSVDPVDVMNTEAFF. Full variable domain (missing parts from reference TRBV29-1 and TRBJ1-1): SAVISQKPSRDICQRGTSLTIQCQVDSQVTMMFWYRQQPGQSLTLIATANQGSEATYESGFVIDKFPISRPNLTFSTLTVSNMSPEDSSIYLCSVDPVDVMNTEAFFGQGTRLTVV.

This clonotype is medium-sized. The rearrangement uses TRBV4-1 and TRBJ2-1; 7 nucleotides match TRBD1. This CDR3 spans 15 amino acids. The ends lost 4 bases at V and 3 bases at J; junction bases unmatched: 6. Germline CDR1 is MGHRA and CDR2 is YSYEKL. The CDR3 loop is CASSRTGQGYNEQFF. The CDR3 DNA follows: TGCGCCAGCAGCCGGACAGGTCAGGGCTACAATGAGCAGTTCTTC.

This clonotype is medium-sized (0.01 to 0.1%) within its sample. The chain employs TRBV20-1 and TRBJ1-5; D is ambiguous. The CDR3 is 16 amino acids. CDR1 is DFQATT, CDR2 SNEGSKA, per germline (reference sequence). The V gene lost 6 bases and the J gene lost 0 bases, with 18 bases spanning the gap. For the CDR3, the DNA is TGCAGTGCCACCCCGCAGAATTCTTATAGCAATCAGCCCCAGCATTTT. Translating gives CSATPQNSYSNQPQHF.

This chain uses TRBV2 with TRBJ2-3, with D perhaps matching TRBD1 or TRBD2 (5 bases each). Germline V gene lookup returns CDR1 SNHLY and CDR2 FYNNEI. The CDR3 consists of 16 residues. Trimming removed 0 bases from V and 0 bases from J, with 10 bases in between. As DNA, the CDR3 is TGTGCCAGCAGTGAAGCGCTGAGGGACAGCACAGATACGCAGTATTTT. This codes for CASSEALRDSTDTQYF.

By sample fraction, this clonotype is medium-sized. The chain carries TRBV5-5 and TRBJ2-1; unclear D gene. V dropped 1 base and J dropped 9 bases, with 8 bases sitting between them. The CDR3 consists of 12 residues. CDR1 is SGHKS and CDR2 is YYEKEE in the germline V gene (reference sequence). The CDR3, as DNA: TGTGCCAGCAGCTTGAACGCCGTTGAGCAGTTCTTC. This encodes CASSLNAVEQFF.

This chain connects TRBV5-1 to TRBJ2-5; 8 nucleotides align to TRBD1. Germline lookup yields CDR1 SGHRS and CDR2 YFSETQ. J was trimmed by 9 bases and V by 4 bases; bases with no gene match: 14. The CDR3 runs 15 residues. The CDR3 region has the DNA TGCGCCAGCAGCCATGGACAGGGCTTGTTTGGGGCCCAGTACTTC. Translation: CASSHGQGLFGAQYF.

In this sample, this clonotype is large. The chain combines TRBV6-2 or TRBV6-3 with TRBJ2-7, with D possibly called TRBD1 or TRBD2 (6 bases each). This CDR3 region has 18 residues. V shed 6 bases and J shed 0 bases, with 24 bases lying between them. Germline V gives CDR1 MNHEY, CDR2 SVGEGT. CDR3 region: CASRSPFGMRDNSYEQYF. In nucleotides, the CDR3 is TGTGCCAGCAGAAGCCCTTTCGGGATGCGGGACAACTCCTACGAGCAGTACTTC.

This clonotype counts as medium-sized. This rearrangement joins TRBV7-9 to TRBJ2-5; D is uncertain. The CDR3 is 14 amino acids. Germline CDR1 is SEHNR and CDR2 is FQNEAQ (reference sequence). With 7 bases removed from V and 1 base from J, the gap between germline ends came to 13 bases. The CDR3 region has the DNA TGTGCCAGCACCCACCCTTCGTTCCAAGAGACCCAGTACTTC. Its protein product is CASTHPSFQETQYF.

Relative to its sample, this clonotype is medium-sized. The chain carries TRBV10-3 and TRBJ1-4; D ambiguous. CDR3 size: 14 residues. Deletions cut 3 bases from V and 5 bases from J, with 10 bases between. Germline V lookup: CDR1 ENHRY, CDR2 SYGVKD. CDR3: CAISDRRSNEKLFF. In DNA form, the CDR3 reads TGTGCCATCAGTGATCGAAGATCCAATGAAAAACTGTTTTTT.

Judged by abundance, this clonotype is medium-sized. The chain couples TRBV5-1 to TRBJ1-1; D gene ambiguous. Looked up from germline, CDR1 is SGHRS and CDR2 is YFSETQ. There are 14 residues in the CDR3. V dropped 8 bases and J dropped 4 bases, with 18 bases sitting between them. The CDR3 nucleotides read TGCGCCAGTTCACCCCTTCCGGACGTCACTGAAGCTTTCTTT. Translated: CASSPLPDVTEAFF.

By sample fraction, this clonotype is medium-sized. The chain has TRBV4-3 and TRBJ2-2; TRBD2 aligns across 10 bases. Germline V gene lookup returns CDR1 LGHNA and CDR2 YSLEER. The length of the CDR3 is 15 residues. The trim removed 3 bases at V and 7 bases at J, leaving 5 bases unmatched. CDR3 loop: CASSQSGGVVGELFF. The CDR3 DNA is TGCGCCAGCAGCCAGAGCGGGGGGGTTGTCGGGGAGCTGTTTTTT.

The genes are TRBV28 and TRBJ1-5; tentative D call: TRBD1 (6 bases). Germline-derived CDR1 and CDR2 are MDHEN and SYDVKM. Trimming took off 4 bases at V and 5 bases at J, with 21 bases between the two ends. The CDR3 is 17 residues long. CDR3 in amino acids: CASSSRRGRGSYQPQHF. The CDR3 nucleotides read TGTGCCAGCAGTTCGAGGCGGGGCAGGGGATCATATCAGCCCCAGCATTTT. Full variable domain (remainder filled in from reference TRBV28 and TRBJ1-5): DVKVTQSSRYLVKRTGEKVFLECVQDMDHENMFWYRQDPGLGLRLIYFSYDVKMKEKGDIPEGYSVSREKKERFSLILESASTNQTSMYLCASSSRRGRGSYQPQHFGDGTRLSIL.